The 19 T cell receptor beta chains presented below share a single source sample, sequenced in a study of vaccination effects on CD4 cells after COVID-19 (dated by TCRdb to between 2022 and 2023). For these receptors, no antigen is known. Library method: the immunoSEQ multiplex PCR assay. TCRdb re-hosts the immuneACCESS table, in-frame sequences only. Its copies lack some clones; in the studies checked, an unresolved V gene accounts for under half of them, and the cause for the rest is not known. This sample is represented by approximately 54,000 clones; around 75% of them were singletons. The ten largest clones represent 2% to 3% of the sample. In the ViraFEST assay, PBMC were stimulated with viral peptide pools, and TCR sequencing was then used to find antigen-specific CD4+ T cell clonotypes based on their expansion. After around 10 days of culture, CD4+ T cells were isolated with the EasySep CD4+ T cell isolation kit.

Sequenced here: CD4+ T cells from PBMCs cultured with HCoV-229E spike peptides, sampled before COVID-19 vaccination. The cell subset or site label on this specimen signifies: HCoV-229E spike overlapping peptide pool stimulation. These receptors were taken from a human donor who received a COVID-19 vaccine.

This chain connects TRBV7-9 to TRBJ1-5; D is undetermined. CDR3 length equals 14 residues. Trimming left V 0 bases short and J 5 bases short, with 8 bases between. Germline CDR1 is SEHNR and CDR2 is FQNEAQ (reference sequence). The DNA of the CDR3 is TGTGCCAGCAGCTTAGCGAGAGTGGATCAGCCCCAGCATTTT. Translating gives CASSLARVDQPQHF. Using reference TRBV7-9 and TRBJ1-5 for the parts outside the CDR3, the full variable domain is DTGVSQNPRHKITKRGQNVTFRCDPISEHNRLYWYRQTLGQGPEFLTYFQNEAQLEKSRLLSDRFSAERPKGSFSTLEIQRTEQGDSAMYLCASSLARVDQPQHFGDGTRLSIL.

The CDR3 nucleotides read TGTGCCAGCAGTGAAACCGGGACTAGAGATACGCAGTATTTT. This sequence encodes CASSETGTRDTQYF. The rearrangement links TRBV25-1 to TRBJ2-3; 8 bases line up with TRBD2. The CDR3 is 14 amino acids. V shed 2 bases and J 5 bases; nucleotides not matched to a gene: 3. CDR1 is MGHDK, CDR2 SYGVNS, per germline.

This clone was picked up one time. The gene calls are TRBV19 and TRBJ1-1; D is uncertain. Between the trimmed V and J ends, which lost 7 bases and 1 base, there was a span of 10 bases. This CDR3 contains 13 residues. CDR1 and CDR2 (germline): LNHDA, SQIVND (reference sequence). This CDR3 is CASNLFGNTEAFF. The CDR3 bases are TGTGCCAGTAACCTATTCGGGAACACTGAAGCTTTCTTT. Looking up the rest from reference TRBV19 and TRBJ1-1 gives the full variable domain: DGGITQSPKYLFRKEGQNVTLSCEQNLNHDAMYWYRQDPGQGLRLIYYSQIVNDFQKGDIAEGYSVSREKKESFPLTVTSAQKNPTAFYLCASNLFGNTEAFFGQGTRLTVV.

This clone was picked up a small number of times. As DNA, the CDR3 is TGTGCCAGCAGTGTGAGGGACAGAAATTCACCCCTCCACTTT. Translating gives CASSVRDRNSPLHF. The chain carries TRBV2 and TRBJ1-6; 7 nucleotides agree with TRBD1. The germline CDR1 and CDR2 sequences are SNHLY and FYNNEI. This CDR3 comprises 14 residues. J was trimmed by 7 bases and V by 4 bases; bases with no gene match: 4.

The CDR3 is CASSAVGTSSREQFF. The CDR3 DNA sequence: TGCGCCAGCAGCGCCGTGGGGACTAGTTCTCGTGAGCAGTTCTTC. The chain combines TRBV5-1 with TRBJ2-1; 8 bases map to TRBD2. Germline lookup yields CDR1 SGHRS and CDR2 YFSETQ. This CDR3 has 15 residues. The ends lost 4 bases at V and 9 bases at J; junction bases unmatched: 12.

J is TRBJ2-2 and V is TRBV2, with D tentatively TRBD1 (5 bases). Trimming pared 2 bases from V and 5 bases from J, leaving 9 bases between. The CDR3 contains 14 residues. Germline-derived CDR1 and CDR2 are SNHLY and FYNNEI. The CDR3 loop is CASSENRGTGELFF. The CDR3 region has the DNA TGTGCCAGCAGTGAAAATAGGGGAACCGGGGAGCTGTTTTTT.

This clone has only one observation. The V gene is TRBV18, the J gene TRBJ2-1; D is undetermined. Per the germline V gene, CDR1 is KGHSH and CDR2 is LQKENI. Trimming shortened V by 2 bases and J by 8 bases, and 4 bases separated the two germline ends. The CDR3 has 11 residues. DNA of the CDR3: TGTGCCAGCTCACCAGGGGATGAGCAGTTCTTC. Translating gives CASSPGDEQFF.

The chain joins TRBV7-2 to TRBJ2-4; D is perhaps TRBD1 (5 bases). This CDR3 has 16 residues. Germline V gives CDR1 SGHTA, CDR2 FQGNSA. Deletions cut 3 bases from V and 1 base from J, with 13 bases between. The CDR3 region is CASSLEGVWAKNIQYF. The CDR3 bases are TGTGCCAGCAGCTTGGAAGGGGTTTGGGCCAAAAACATTCAGTACTTC.

The chain links TRBV5-1 to TRBJ2-4, with D possibly being TRBD1 or TRBD2 (6 bases each). Germline CDR1 is SGHRS and CDR2 is YFSETQ. This CDR3 has 16 residues. V was pared by 4 bases and J by 3 bases, with 17 bases between. CDR3 nucleotides: TGCGCCAGCAGCCCTAGCGCAGGGGATGGCAAAAACATTCAGTACTTC. It specifies CASSPSAGDGKNIQYF.

This clone appeared a few times. The chain carries TRBV4-1 and TRBJ1-1, with D unclear. Germline assignment: CDR1 MGHRA and CDR2 YSYEKL. V was shortened by 1 base and J by 3 bases, with 9 bases between the two germline ends. This CDR3 comprises 14 residues. The DNA of the CDR3 is TGCGCCAGCAGCCAAGTTTTAATGGACACTGAAGCTTTCTTT. This encodes CASSQVLMDTEAFF.

This chain connects TRBV7-2 to TRBJ2-5; D is perhaps TRBD1 (5 bases). The V gene lost 2 bases and the J gene lost 4 bases, with 11 bases spanning the gap. The germline V gene encodes CDR1 SGHTA and CDR2 FQGNSA. This CDR3 has 14 residues. The CDR3 nucleotides are TGTGCCAGCAGCTTATCCAGGGAAGGAGAGACCCAGTACTTC. Translation gives CASSLSREGETQYF.

The chain employs TRBV5-8 and TRBJ1-6; weak D call: TRBD1 (6 bases). V lost 4 bases to trimming and J lost 10 bases, with 18 bases between them. Germline CDR1 reads SGHTS; CDR2 reads YDEGEE. The CDR3 length is 15 residues. CDR3 in amino acids: CASSMGHLGESPLHF. CDR3 DNA: TGTGCCAGCAGCATGGGACACCTTGGAGAATCACCCCTCCACTTT.

This clone was counted only a few times. This chain joins TRBV2 and TRBJ1-2; TRBD1 matches 10 bases. J lost 3 bases, V lost 9 bases, and 1 base had no gene match. Per the germline V gene, CDR1 is SNHLY and CDR2 is FYNNEI. The CDR3 totals 12 residues. The CDR3 loop is CARTGGDYGYTF. Here the CDR3 DNA reads TGTGCCAGGACAGGGGGCGACTATGGCTACACCTTC.

CDR3 sequence reads: CASSLPGGLYQETQYF. The CDR3 DNA reads as TGTGCCAGCAGCCTGCCGGGGGGGCTGTACCAAGAGACCCAGTACTTC. The V and J genes are TRBV5-4 and TRBJ2-5, with TRBD2 matching over 8 bases. This CDR3 comprises 16 residues. The V and J ends lost 4 bases and 0 bases, in that order; junction bases with no gene match: 8. Germline CDR1 is SGHNT and CDR2 is YYREEE (reference sequence).

This chain connects TRBV24-1 to TRBJ1-2; possibly TRBD1 for D (6 bases). V was pared by 4 bases and J by 6 bases, with 20 bases between. The CDR3 extends over 16 amino acids. Germline V lookup: CDR1 KGHDR, CDR2 SFDVKD. CDR3 region: CATSDPGKGGNHGYTF. The DNA of the CDR3 is TGTGCCACCAGTGACCCTGGGAAGGGGGGCAACCATGGCTACACCTTC.

The V call is TRBV24-1, the J call TRBJ2-5; a weak D match, TRBD2 (7 bases). The V end lost 3 bases, the J end lost 4 bases, and 14 bases lay between the germline ends. Germline-derived CDR1 and CDR2 are KGHDR and SFDVKD. The CDR3 covers 15 residues. The CDR3 coding sequence is TGTGCCACCAGTGATGCCCGGGGGGCTGGAGAGACCCAGTACTTC. It yields the protein CATSDARGAGETQYF.

The V call is TRBV2, the J call TRBJ1-1; D uncertain. CDR1 and CDR2 (germline): SNHLY, FYNNEI. The CDR3 is 14 amino acids. With 4 bases removed from V and 0 bases from J, the gap between germline ends came to 9 bases. CDR3 in amino acids: CASSGDFMNTEAFF. In DNA form, the CDR3 reads TGTGCCAGCAGTGGGGATTTTATGAACACTGAAGCTTTCTTT.

The chain links TRBV28 to TRBJ2-5; TRBD1 aligns across 8 bases. Germline V gene sequence: CDR1 MDHEN, CDR2 SYDVKM. The V gene end was trimmed by 3 bases and the J gene end by 5 bases; junction bases not matched to a gene: 17. The CDR3 is made up of 18 amino acids. This CDR3 reads CASSFILGQGGVKETQYF. For the CDR3, the DNA is TGTGCCAGCAGTTTCATCCTAGGACAGGGAGGTGTCAAGGAGACCCAGTACTTC.

The V and J genes are TRBV5-8 and TRBJ1-3, with D perhaps TRBD1 (5 bases). The germline V gene has CDR1 SGHTS and CDR2 YDEGEE. The CDR3 has 16 residues. V lost 0 bases and J 0 bases, leaving 10 bases between the germline ends. The CDR3 DNA follows: TGTGCCAGCAGCTTGGAAACGGGGCCCTCTGGAAACACCATATATTTT. Encoded protein: CASSLETGPSGNTIYF.